This entry lists 30 T cell receptor beta chains sequenced from one sample in a study of blood T cell repertoires in COVID-19. Repertoires were generated with immunoSEQ multiplex PCR, while TCRdb's copy carries only in-frame clones and drops some. The table lists some 320,000 clones, 85% to 95% of them singletons, with around 4.2% in the top ten. The sample comprised PBMCs or T cells enriched from blood (not recorded which). Receptors were obtained from a woman in her 30s who had been exposed to COVID-19.

The rearrangement links TRBV6-5 to TRBJ2-2; no clear D gene. Trimming took off 1 base at V and 1 base at J, with 7 bases between the two ends. Germline CDR1 reads MNHEY; CDR2 reads SVGAGI. The CDR3 has 15 amino acids. The CDR3 DNA sequence: TGTGCCAGCAGTTACTTTTCAGGGAACACCGGGGAGCTGTTTTTT. Protein: CASSYFSGNTGELFF.

This chain joins TRBV6-5 and TRBJ1-2; the D gene is possibly TRBD1 (6 bases). V lost 3 bases to trimming and J lost 1 base, with 15 bases between them. The CDR3 is 16 residues long. Germline V gene sequence: CDR1 MNHEY, CDR2 SVGAGI. This CDR3 is CASSYRAGAFNYGYTF. CDR3 DNA sequence: TGTGCCAGCAGTTATCGGGCAGGGGCCTTTAACTATGGCTACACCTTC.

The chain is built from TRBV11-2 and TRBJ2-3; 13 nucleotides line up with TRBD2. With 5 bases clipped from V and 4 bases from J, the junction kept 6 bases outside the gene matches. The CDR3 length is 16 residues. Germline-derived CDR1 and CDR2 are SGHAT and FQNNGV. The CDR3 DNA sequence: TGTGCCAGCAGCCCTCAACTAGCGGGGGGGGCAGATACGCAGTATTTT. Amino acid sequence: CASSPQLAGGADTQYF.

CDR3 loop: CASSLLPGTGGERGGYTF. Here the CDR3 DNA reads TGTGCCAGCAGTTTGTTACCCGGGACAGGGGGGGAACGAGGTGGCTACACCTTC. The chain combines TRBV27 with TRBJ1-2, with 11 positions matching TRBD1. CDR3 length: 18 amino acids. The V gene's germline CDR1 is MNHEY and CDR2 SMNVEV (reference sequence). V was pared by 3 bases and J by 7 bases, with 16 bases of the junction left unmatched.

In its sample, this clone was seen a few times. The rearrangement joins TRBV4-3 to TRBJ2-1; 10 positions match TRBD2. CDR3 length: 17 residues. V shed 1 base and J 8 bases; nucleotides not matched to a gene: 11. In germline, CDR1 is LGHNA, CDR2 YSLEER. This chain's CDR3 is CASSQALLAGSYYEQFF. The CDR3, as DNA: TGCGCCAGCAGCCAAGCTCTACTAGCGGGGTCGTACTATGAGCAGTTCTTC.

J is TRBJ2-7 and V is TRBV25-1, with 8 bases matching TRBD1. The CDR3 consists of 12 residues. The germline CDR1 and CDR2 sequences are MGHDK and SYGVNS. V trimming: 9 bases; J trimming: 3 bases; junction bases outside the gene matches: 4. The CDR3 loop is CASRTGRYEQYF. The CDR3 DNA sequence: TGTGCCAGTCGGACAGGGCGCTACGAGCAGTACTTC.

This chain links TRBV5-1 with TRBJ1-2; D is possibly TRBD1 (5 bases). Between the trimmed V and J ends, which lost 4 bases and 4 bases, there was a span of 8 bases. The germline gives CDR1 SGHRS, CDR2 YFSETQ. CDR3 size: 12 residues. The CDR3 nucleotides are TGCGCCAGCAGCGAGGACACCTATGGCTACACCTTC. Amino acid sequence: CASSEDTYGYTF.

The chain joins TRBV18 to TRBJ1-5, with 10 bases aligning to TRBD1. The germline V gene has CDR1 KGHSH and CDR2 LQKENI. The CDR3 extends over 16 amino acids. V lost 4 bases and J lost 4; bases outside the gene matches: 7. The CDR3 here is CASSQGTGVANQPQHF. The DNA of the CDR3 is TGTGCCAGCTCACAGGGGACAGGGGTAGCGAATCAGCCCCAGCATTTT.

The CDR3 spells CASRIATGANYGYTF. CDR3 nucleotides: TGTGCCAGCAGGATAGCCACAGGGGCTAACTATGGCTACACCTTC. The genes are TRBV6-4 and TRBJ1-2; 7 nucleotides align to TRBD1. Trimming cost V 6 bases and J 0 bases; bases outside gene matches: 7. Germline V gene lookup returns CDR1 MRHNA and CDR2 SNTAGT. This CDR3 is built from 15 residues.

The chain combines TRBV27 with TRBJ1-2; TRBD1 might be the D (6 bases). Deletions cut 0 bases from V and 8 bases from J, with 16 bases between. Germline V gene data show CDR1 as MNHEY and CDR2 as SMNVEV (reference sequence). This CDR3 has 15 amino acids. DNA for the CDR3: TGTGCCAGCAGTTTATCTTATAGGGGGGGGTACGGCTACACCTTC. This codes for CASSLSYRGGYGYTF.

The chain links TRBV7-2 to TRBJ1-4; tentatively, D is TRBD1 (5 bases). The CDR3 is 16 amino acids. Between the trimmed V and J ends, which lost 4 bases and 1 base, there was a span of 13 bases. The germline gives CDR1 SGHTA, CDR2 FQGNSA. This CDR3 is CASSWHGRGTNEKLFF. In DNA, the CDR3 is TGTGCCAGCAGCTGGCATGGGAGGGGAACTAATGAAAAACTGTTTTTT. Based on the CDR3 plus reference TRBV7-2 and TRBJ1-4, the full variable domain is GAGVSQSPSNKVTEKGKDVELRCDPISGHTALYWYRQSLGQGLEFLIYFQGNSAPDKSGLPSDRFSAERTGGSVSTLTIQRTQQEDSAVYLCASSWHGRGTNEKLFFGSGTQLSVL.

The gene calls are TRBV18 and TRBJ2-5, with 10 bases fitting TRBD2. Losses at the gene ends were 3 bases for V and 5 bases for J; bases not matched to a gene: 15. Germline V gives CDR1 KGHSH, CDR2 LQKENI. This CDR3 comprises 18 residues. In nucleotides, the CDR3 is TGTGCCAGCTCACCGGGGCTAGCGGGAGTAGATGGTCGGGAGACCCAGTACTTC. It is translated as CASSPGLAGVDGRETQYF. Looking up the rest from reference TRBV18 and TRBJ2-5 gives the full variable domain: NAGVMQNPRHLVRRRGQEARLRCSPMKGHSHVYWYRQLPEEGLKFMVYLQKENIIDESGMPKERFSAEFPKEGPSILRIQQVVRGDSAAYFCASSPGLAGVDGRETQYFGPGTRLLVL.

The rearrangement joins TRBV6-6 to TRBJ1-5, with a possible D match to TRBD1 (5 bases). CDR3 length: 14 residues. V lost 6 bases and J 1 base, leaving 10 bases between the germline ends. Germline CDR1 reads MNHNY; CDR2 reads SVGAGI (reference sequence). CDR3 protein: CASRDDRSNQPQHF. In nucleotides, the CDR3 is TGTGCCAGCAGAGACGACAGAAGCAATCAGCCCCAGCATTTT.

This chain joins TRBV18 and TRBJ1-3; 7 nucleotides line up with TRBD1. The CDR3 loop spans 17 amino acids. Germline CDR1 is KGHSH and CDR2 is LQKENI. V lost 2 bases and J lost 0; bases outside the gene matches: 7. CDR3 DNA: TGTGCCAGCTCACCAAAGTTTTCAGGGGGCTCTGGAAACACCATATATTTT. It codes for CASSPKFSGGSGNTIYF.

The chain employs TRBV9 and TRBJ1-6; 9 bases are a match to TRBD1. From germline, CDR1 is SGDLS and CDR2 YYNGEE. With V trimmed by 3 bases and J by 4 bases, 2 bases remained unmatched. The CDR3 spans 15 residues. The CDR3 sequence is CASSGDRAYNSPLHF. Here the CDR3 DNA reads TGTGCCAGCAGCGGGGACAGGGCTTATAATTCACCCCTCCACTTT.

The chain couples TRBV7-9 to TRBJ2-5; 7 bases align to TRBD1. The CDR3 sequence is 14 residues long. Trimming took 1 base from V and 3 from J; bases not matched to a gene: 2. In germline, CDR1 is SEHNR, CDR2 FQNEAQ (reference sequence). In DNA form, the CDR3 reads TGTGCCAGCAGCTTAGTGGGACAGAAAGAGACCCAGTACTTC. Protein sequence: CASSLVGQKETQYF. The whole variable domain, filled in from reference TRBV7-9 and TRBJ2-5, reads DTGVSQNPRHKITKRGQNVTFRCDPISEHNRLYWYRQTLGQGPEFLTYFQNEAQLEKSRLLSDRFSAERPKGSFSTLEIQRTEQGDSAMYLCASSLVGQKETQYFGPGTRLLVL.

V usage is TRBV7-8 and J usage is TRBJ2-2; D is uncertain. V shed 6 bases and J shed 4 bases, with 15 bases lying between them. The CDR3 spans 15 residues. Germline assignment: CDR1 SGHVS and CDR2 FQNEAQ. The CDR3 here is CASRSRTGGTGELFF. CDR3 coding DNA: TGTGCCAGCAGATCCAGAACCGGCGGCACCGGGGAGCTGTTTTTT.

This clone has only a few counts. The chain couples TRBV2 to TRBJ1-4, with D perhaps TRBD1 (5 bases). Trimming left V 7 bases short and J 3 bases short, with 15 bases between. The CDR3 sequence is 15 residues long. From germline, CDR1 is SNHLY and CDR2 FYNNEI. The CDR3 reads CASKDPREPNEKLFF. DNA for the CDR3: TGTGCCAGCAAGGATCCCAGGGAACCTAATGAAAAACTGTTTTTT. The variable domain in full, completed from reference TRBV2 and TRBJ1-4, reads EPEVTQTPSHQVTQMGQEVILRCVPISNHLYFYWYRQILGQKVEFLVSFYNNEISEKSEIFDDQFSVERPDGSNFTLKIRSTKLEDSAMYFCASKDPREPNEKLFFGSGTQLSVL.

The chain employs TRBV6-5 and TRBJ1-1; D is uncertain. Germline V CDR1 and CDR2: MNHEY, SVGAGI. The CDR3 contains 13 residues. With 6 bases removed from V and 1 base from J, the gap between germline ends came to 9 bases. CDR3 DNA: TGTGCCAGCAGGATGGCCTGGAACACTGAAGCTTTCTTT. Its translation: CASRMAWNTEAFF.

The chain has TRBV4-3 and TRBJ1-5, with D unresolved. Germline CDR1 is LGHNA and CDR2 is YSLEER. Trimming stripped 0 bases from V and 3 bases from J, with 6 bases between. The CDR3 covers 14 residues. The CDR3 sequence: CASSQDRYNQPQHF. CDR3 in DNA: TGCGCCAGCAGCCAAGACAGGTACAATCAGCCCCAGCATTTT.

The V and J genes are TRBV4-2 and TRBJ2-7; 9 bases are a match to TRBD1. Losses at the gene ends were 1 base for V and 4 bases for J; bases not matched to a gene: 2. Germline V lookup: CDR1 LGHNA, CDR2 YNFKEQ. The CDR3 sequence is 14 residues long. The CDR3 nucleotides read TGTGCCAGCAGCCAAGTAGGACAGGGGTACGAGCAGTACTTC. Its protein product is CASSQVGQGYEQYF.

This chain uses TRBV12-3 or TRBV12-4 with TRBJ1-2; D may be TRBD1 (6 bases). The CDR3 extends over 13 amino acids. Trimming stripped 3 bases from V and 6 bases from J, with 11 bases between. Here the CDR3 reads CASSFGGRNGYTF. The CDR3 DNA is TGTGCCAGCAGTTTCGGGGGGCGGAATGGCTACACCTTC.

The chain carries TRBV27 and TRBJ2-3; weak D call: TRBD2 (6 bases). This CDR3 comprises 17 residues. The germline gives CDR1 MNHEY, CDR2 SMNVEV (reference sequence). V lost 0 bases to trimming and J lost 2 bases, with 15 bases between them. This chain's CDR3 is CASSLSEGWASTDTQYF. Written as DNA, the CDR3 is TGTGCCAGCAGTTTATCGGAGGGGTGGGCGTCCACAGATACGCAGTATTTT.

This clone was detected a few times. This sample includes further DNA sequences coding for the same CDR3. This sequence joins TRBV7-9 and TRBJ2-3, with D unclear. V lost 4 bases, J lost 0 bases, and 5 bases lay in between. CDR3 length equals 13 residues. The V gene's germline CDR1 is SEHNR and CDR2 FQNEAQ (reference sequence). Here the CDR3 reads CASSSLSTDTQYF. CDR3 nucleotides: TGTGCCAGCAGCTCCCTTAGCACAGATACGCAGTATTTT. Looking up the rest from reference TRBV7-9 and TRBJ2-3 gives the full variable domain: DTGVSQNPRHKITKRGQNVTFRCDPISEHNRLYWYRQTLGQGPEFLTYFQNEAQLEKSRLLSDRFSAERPKGSFSTLEIQRTEQGDSAMYLCASSSLSTDTQYFGPGTRLTVL.

The chain has TRBV7-9 and TRBJ1-2, with D possibly matching TRBD1 (5 bases). CDR3 length equals 15 residues. V shed 1 base and J shed 3 bases, with 12 bases lying between them. CDR1 and CDR2 (germline): SEHNR, FQNEAQ (reference sequence). CDR3 DNA sequence: TGTGCCAGCAGCTTAGAACAGGCTGCCTACTATGGCTACACCTTC. Translating gives CASSLEQAAYYGYTF.

The gene calls are TRBV6-5 and TRBJ2-5, with TRBD1 matching over 9 bases. CDR3 length: 15 amino acids. V shed 7 bases and J 2 bases; nucleotides not matched to a gene: 8. CDR1 and CDR2 from the germline V gene are MNHEY and SVGAGI. This chain's CDR3 is CASTEGQGFQETQYF. The CDR3 DNA sequence: TGTGCCAGCACCGAGGGACAGGGCTTTCAAGAGACCCAGTACTTC.

This chain links TRBV6-1 with TRBJ1-6; D perhaps matches TRBD1 (5 bases). CDR1 is MNHNS, CDR2 SASEGT, per germline. The length of the CDR3 is 18 residues. With 4 bases removed from V and 3 bases from J, the gap between germline ends came to 19 bases. CDR3 DNA: TGTGCCAGCAGTGCCCCCTCCGGAACGGACAACTATAATTCACCCCTCCACTTT. Residues: CASSAPSGTDNYNSPLHF.

The chain couples TRBV5-1 to TRBJ1-1; 9 bases agree with TRBD1. The V gene's germline CDR1 is SGHRS and CDR2 YFSETQ. J lost 7 bases, V lost 5 bases, and 6 bases had no gene match. The CDR3 spans 13 residues. This CDR3 is CASRGQGTGEAFF. The CDR3 nucleotides read TGCGCCAGCAGGGGACAGGGTACGGGTGAAGCTTTCTTT.

The chain carries TRBV12-5 and TRBJ1-5; D not certain. From germline, CDR1 is LGHNT and CDR2 FRNRAP. V shed 0 bases and J shed 2 bases, with 14 bases lying between them. This CDR3 is built from 17 residues. The CDR3 spells CASGLVLTQRGNQPQHF. CDR3 DNA sequence: TGTGCTAGTGGTTTGGTACTTACCCAACGGGGCAATCAGCCCCAGCATTTT.

This chain connects TRBV5-8 to TRBJ2-5, with TRBD2 matching over 11 bases. This CDR3 is built from 15 residues. Germline V lookup: CDR1 SGHTS, CDR2 YDEGEE. V shed 0 bases and J 4 bases; nucleotides not matched to a gene: 2. The CDR3 region has the DNA TGTGCCAGCAGCTTGGCCGGGACTAGCGGAGAGACCCAGTACTTC. Its protein product is CASSLAGTSGETQYF.